This TCR beta chain was sequenced during a study of beta chain features in type 1 diabetes. Overall study findings and caveats: The similarity of naive, central memory and Treg TCRB repertoires appeared greater among patients than among healthy donors.

Expressed TCRB transcripts were sequenced because the entire RNA isolate underwent reverse transcription. The table came from immunoSEQ multiplex PCR; TCRdb's copy has only in-frame clones and leaves some out. The sample contains under 250,000 clones, approximately 10% of which appear only once. This clone showed up many times. Its antigen is not known. Via the markers CD45RO/CCR7/CD25/CD127/CD95/CD27, stem cell-like memory, regulatory, central memory and naive CD4+ cells were sorted. This TCR was sampled from a young man in good health. The sample was central memory CD4+ T cells from blood.

The CDR3 nucleotides read TGTGCCAGTGACCCTGGCGGGAGGGCCTACAATGAGCAGTTCTTC. Translation gives CASDPGGRAYNEQFF. The chain carries TRBV19 and TRBJ2-1, with 9 bases that match TRBD2. CDR1 is LNHDA and CDR2 is SQIVND in the germline V gene (reference sequence). The CDR3 sequence is 15 residues long. Trimming at V came to 8 bases and at J to 2 bases, leaving 7 bases not matched to a gene.